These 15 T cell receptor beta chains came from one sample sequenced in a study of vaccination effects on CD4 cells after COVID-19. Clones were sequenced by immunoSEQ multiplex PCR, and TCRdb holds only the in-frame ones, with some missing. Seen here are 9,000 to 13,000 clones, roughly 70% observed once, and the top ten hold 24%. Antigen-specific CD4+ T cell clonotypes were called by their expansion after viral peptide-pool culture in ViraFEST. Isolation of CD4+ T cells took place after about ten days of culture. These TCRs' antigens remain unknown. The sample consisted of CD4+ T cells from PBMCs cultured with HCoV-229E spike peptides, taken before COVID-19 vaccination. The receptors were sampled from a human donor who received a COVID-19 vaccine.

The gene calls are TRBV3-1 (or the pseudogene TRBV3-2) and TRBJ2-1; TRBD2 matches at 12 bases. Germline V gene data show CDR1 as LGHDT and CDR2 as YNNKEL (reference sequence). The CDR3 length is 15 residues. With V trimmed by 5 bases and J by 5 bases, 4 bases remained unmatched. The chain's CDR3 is CASSAGLAGNNEQFF. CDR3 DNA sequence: TGTGCCAGCAGCGCCGGACTAGCGGGGAACAATGAGCAGTTCTTC.

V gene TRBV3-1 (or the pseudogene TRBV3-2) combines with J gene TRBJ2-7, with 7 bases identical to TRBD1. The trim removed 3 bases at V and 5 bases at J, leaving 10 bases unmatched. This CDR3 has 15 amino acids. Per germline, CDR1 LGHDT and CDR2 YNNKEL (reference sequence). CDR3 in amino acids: CASSHIPGQIDEQYF. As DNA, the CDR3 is TGTGCCAGCAGCCACATTCCGGGACAGATCGACGAGCAGTACTTC.

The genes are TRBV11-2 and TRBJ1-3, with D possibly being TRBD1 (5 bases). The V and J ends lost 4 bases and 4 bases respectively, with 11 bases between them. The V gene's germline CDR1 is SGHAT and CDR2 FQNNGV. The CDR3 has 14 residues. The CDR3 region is CASSSPRGGNTIYF. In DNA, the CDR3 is TGTGCCAGCAGCTCCCCCCGGGGCGGAAACACCATATATTTT.

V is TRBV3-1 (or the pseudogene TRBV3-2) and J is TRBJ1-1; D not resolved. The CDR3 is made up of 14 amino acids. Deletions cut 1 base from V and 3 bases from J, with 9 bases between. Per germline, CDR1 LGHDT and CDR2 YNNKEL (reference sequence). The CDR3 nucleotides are TGTGCCAGCAGCCAAGTGGCACAATACACTGAAGCTTTCTTT. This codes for CASSQVAQYTEAFF.

CDR3 region: CASSDSREGTGELFF. In DNA form, the CDR3 reads TGTGCCAGCAGTGACTCGAGAGAGGGCACCGGGGAGCTGTTTTTT. The V call is TRBV6-4, the J call TRBJ2-2; TRBD2 is a possible D gene (5 bases). The CDR3 has 15 residues. In germline, CDR1 is MRHNA, CDR2 SNTAGT. Trimming removed 0 bases at V and 4 bases at J, with 9 bases between.

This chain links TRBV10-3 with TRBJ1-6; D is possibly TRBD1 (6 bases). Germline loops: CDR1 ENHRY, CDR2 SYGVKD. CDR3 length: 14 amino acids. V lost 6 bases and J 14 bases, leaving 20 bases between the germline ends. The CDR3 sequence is CAIRPGQPNSSLHF. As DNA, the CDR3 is TGTGCCATCAGACCGGGACAACCGAATTCGTCCCTCCACTTT.

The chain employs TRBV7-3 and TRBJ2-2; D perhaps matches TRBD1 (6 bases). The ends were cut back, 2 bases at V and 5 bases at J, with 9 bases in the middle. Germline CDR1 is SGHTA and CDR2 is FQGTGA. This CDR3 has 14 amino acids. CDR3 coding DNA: TGTGCCAGCAGCTTATCAGGGGAGACCGGGGAGCTGTTTTTT. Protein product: CASSLSGETGELFF.

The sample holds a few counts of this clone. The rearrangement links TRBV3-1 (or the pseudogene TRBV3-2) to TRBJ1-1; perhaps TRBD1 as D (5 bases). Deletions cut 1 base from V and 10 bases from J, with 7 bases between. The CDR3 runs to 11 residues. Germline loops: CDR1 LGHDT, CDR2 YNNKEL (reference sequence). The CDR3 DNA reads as TGTGCCAGCAGCCAAGCGGGGGGAGCTTTCTTT. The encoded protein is CASSQAGGAFF.

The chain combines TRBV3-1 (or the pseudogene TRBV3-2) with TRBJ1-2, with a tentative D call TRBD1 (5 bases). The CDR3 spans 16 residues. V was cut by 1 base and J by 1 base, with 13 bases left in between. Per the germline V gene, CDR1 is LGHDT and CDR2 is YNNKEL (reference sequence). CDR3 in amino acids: CASSQGSRALNYGYTF. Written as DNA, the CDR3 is TGTGCCAGCAGCCAAGGTTCCAGGGCCCTTAACTATGGCTACACCTTC.

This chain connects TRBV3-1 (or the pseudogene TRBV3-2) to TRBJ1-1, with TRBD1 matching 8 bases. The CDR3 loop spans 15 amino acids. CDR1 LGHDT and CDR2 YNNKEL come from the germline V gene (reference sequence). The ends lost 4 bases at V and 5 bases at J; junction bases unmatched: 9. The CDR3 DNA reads TGTGCCAGCAGCCCATCCGACAGGGGCCCAACTGAAGCTTTCTTT. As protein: CASSPSDRGPTEAFF.

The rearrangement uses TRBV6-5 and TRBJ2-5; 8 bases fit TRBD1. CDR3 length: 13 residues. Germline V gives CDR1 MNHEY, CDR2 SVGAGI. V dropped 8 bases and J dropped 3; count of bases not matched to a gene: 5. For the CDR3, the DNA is TGTGCCAGCGTTAAGGACAGGGAAGAGACCCAGTACTTC. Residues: CASVKDREETQYF.

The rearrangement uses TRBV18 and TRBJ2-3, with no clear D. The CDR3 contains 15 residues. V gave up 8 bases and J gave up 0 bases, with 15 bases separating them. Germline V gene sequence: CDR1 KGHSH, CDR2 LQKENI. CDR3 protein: CASALSYTSTDTQYF. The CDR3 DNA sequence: TGTGCCAGCGCCTTATCGTATACTAGCACAGATACGCAGTATTTT.

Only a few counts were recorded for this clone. In nucleotides, the CDR3 is TGTGCCAGCAGCCAAGATCTAGTCGGTGGGAATGAGCAGTTCTTC. The encoded protein is CASSQDLVGGNEQFF. The chain recombines TRBV4-2 with TRBJ2-1; D gene unclear. This CDR3 contains 15 residues. V was cut by 0 bases and J by 7 bases, with 13 bases left in between. Germline-derived CDR1 and CDR2 are LGHNA and YNFKEQ.

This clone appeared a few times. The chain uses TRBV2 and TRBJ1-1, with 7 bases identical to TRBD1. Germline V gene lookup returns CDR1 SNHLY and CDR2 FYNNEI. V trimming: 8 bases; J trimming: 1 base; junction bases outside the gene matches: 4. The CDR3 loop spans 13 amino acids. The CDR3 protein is CASGQGENTEAFF. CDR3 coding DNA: TGTGCCAGCGGGCAGGGGGAGAACACTGAAGCTTTCTTT.

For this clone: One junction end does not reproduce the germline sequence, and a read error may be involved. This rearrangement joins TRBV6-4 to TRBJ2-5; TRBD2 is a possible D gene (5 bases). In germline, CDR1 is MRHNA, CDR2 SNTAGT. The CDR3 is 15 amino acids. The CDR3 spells CASSNSLGSIETQYF. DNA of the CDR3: TGTGCCAGCAGTAACTCACTAGGGAGTATAGAGACCCAGTACTTC.